The 32 T cell receptor beta chains below all came from one sample that was sequenced in a study of siplizumab effects on memory and regulatory T cells. The method was immunoSEQ multiplex PCR; TCRdb's version includes in-frame clones alone and lacks a portion of them. Found here are more than 95,000 clones, 90% to 95% of them singletons; the top ten hold 1.5% to 2%. Sequencing was carried out using non-Treg CD4+ T cells sorted from blood. All receptors derive from a human donor in good health.

V gene TRBV18 combines with J gene TRBJ1-1; the D gene is possibly TRBD1 (6 bases). V dropped 2 bases and J dropped 3 bases, with 13 bases sitting between them. This CDR3 is 15 amino acids long. Germline values: CDR1 KGHSH, CDR2 LQKENI. The CDR3 sequence: CASSPVQGSYTEAFF. The CDR3, as DNA: TGTGCCAGCTCACCAGTACAGGGAAGTTACACTGAAGCTTTCTTT. The full variable domain, in which reference TRBV18 and TRBJ1-1 provide the parts outside the CDR3, is NAGVMQNPRHLVRRRGQEARLRCSPMKGHSHVYWYRQLPEEGLKFMVYLQKENIIDESGMPKERFSAEFPKEGPSILRIQQVVRGDSAAYFCASSPVQGSYTEAFFGQGTRLTVV.

A single count supports this clone. For the CDR3, the DNA is TGCGCCAGCAGCTCCCGGGATCAAATGGAGACCCAGTACTTC. Its protein is CASSSRDQMETQYF. This rearrangement joins TRBV5-1 to TRBJ2-5, with D possibly TRBD2 on 5 matching bases. Germline CDR1 and CDR2: SGHRS and YFSETQ. The CDR3 runs 14 residues. V was shortened by 3 bases and J by 5 bases, with 14 bases between the two germline ends.

The genes are TRBV7-9 and TRBJ2-3, with TRBD1 as a possible D gene (6 bases). Deletions cut 2 bases from V and 2 bases from J, with 8 bases between. This CDR3 is 14 amino acids long. Per germline, CDR1 SEHNR and CDR2 FQNEAQ (reference sequence). As DNA, the CDR3 is TGTGCCAGCAGCTTACGGGACACCACAGATACGCAGTATTTT. Translated, it gives CASSLRDTTDTQYF.

The chain couples TRBV5-8 to TRBJ2-3, with D possibly being TRBD1 or TRBD2 (6 bases each). The germline V gene encodes CDR1 SGHTS and CDR2 YDEGEE. The CDR3 contains 16 residues. With 0 bases removed from V and 2 bases from J, the gap between germline ends came to 13 bases. The CDR3 reads CASSLAISGATDTQYF. The CDR3 region has the DNA TGTGCCAGCAGCTTGGCCATATCGGGGGCCACAGATACGCAGTATTTT.

V and J are TRBV4-2 and TRBJ2-1, with 14 positions matching TRBD2. The CDR3 length is 16 residues. V gave up 4 bases and J gave up 9 bases; unmatched junction bases: 8. Germline loops: CDR1 LGHNA, CDR2 YNFKEQ. The CDR3 bases are TGTGCCAGCAGCCCCCAGGGAGGGACTAGCGGGAGTGAGCAGTTCTTC. It translates to CASSPQGGTSGSEQFF.

The V call is TRBV7-3, the J call TRBJ1-2, with 7 bases identical to TRBD1. The CDR3 is 13 residues long. Unmatched junction bases numbered 3, after V lost 5 bases and J lost 3 bases. Per germline, CDR1 SGHTA and CDR2 FQGTGA. CDR3 DNA: TGTGCCAGCAGCCCGACAGGGTACTATGGCTACACCTTC. Its protein is CASSPTGYYGYTF.

The rearrangement links TRBV28 to TRBJ2-5; 7 bases line up with TRBD1. This CDR3 comprises 13 residues. Germline lookup yields CDR1 MDHEN and CDR2 SYDVKM. The V segment lost 6 bases and the J segment 5 bases; nucleotides outside the gene matches: 6. CDR3 sequence: CASSGTARETQYF. The CDR3 bases are TGTGCCAGCAGCGGGACAGCGCGGGAGACCCAGTACTTC.

V gene TRBV29-1 combines with J gene TRBJ2-2, with D tentatively TRBD1 (6 bases). The CDR3 consists of 14 residues. V lost 4 bases, J lost 1 base, and 10 bases lay in between. Per germline, CDR1 SQVTM and CDR2 ANQGSEA. CDR3 nucleotide sequence: TGCAGCGTTGGGACAGAAAAGAACACCGGGGAGCTGTTTTTT. As protein: CSVGTEKNTGELFF.

This clone was detected only once. The chain is built from TRBV19 and TRBJ1-1, with D possibly TRBD1 on 6 matching bases. This CDR3 spans 14 amino acids. The V end lost 6 bases, the J end lost 4 bases, and 15 bases lay between the germline ends. The germline V gene has CDR1 LNHDA and CDR2 SQIVND (reference sequence). As DNA, the CDR3 is TGTGCCAGTAGGACAGGTGGGGCGGTCACTGAAGCTTTCTTT. Translating it yields CASRTGGAVTEAFF.

The chain joins TRBV5-1 to TRBJ2-5; 10 bases align to TRBD2. From germline, CDR1 is SGHRS and CDR2 YFSETQ. The ends lost 4 bases at V and 4 bases at J; junction bases unmatched: 7. The CDR3 consists of 15 residues. In DNA, the CDR3 is TGCGCCAGCAGCGCCGGGACTAGCGTGTTAGAGACCCAGTACTTC. Translation gives CASSAGTSVLETQYF.

This chain links TRBV5-1 with TRBJ1-1; D gene ambiguous. This CDR3 spans 15 amino acids. The germline V gene has CDR1 SGHRS and CDR2 YFSETQ. With 3 bases removed from V and 3 bases from J, the gap between germline ends came to 15 bases. Here the CDR3 DNA reads TGCGCCAGCAGCTCTACTCCGTCCACAGACACTGAAGCTTTCTTT. As protein: CASSSTPSTDTEAFF.

The chain combines TRBV9 with TRBJ2-7; D is ambiguous. V shed 3 bases and J shed 1 base, with 8 bases lying between them. This CDR3 region has 13 residues. Per germline, CDR1 SGDLS and CDR2 YYNGEE. For the CDR3, the DNA is TGTGCCAGCAGCGCCTCGGTGTCCTACGAGCAGTACTTC. This translates into CASSASVSYEQYF.

The chain uses TRBV7-9 and TRBJ1-2; D uncertain. V gave up 1 base and J gave up 6 bases, with 6 bases separating them. This CDR3 has 12 residues. Germline V CDR1 and CDR2: SEHNR, FQNEAQ (reference sequence). CDR3 loop: CASSLEDNGYTF. CDR3 sequence (DNA): TGTGCCAGCAGCTTAGAAGATAATGGCTACACCTTC.

The chain couples TRBV15 to TRBJ1-1; D call uncertain. Per the germline V gene, CDR1 is LNHNV and CDR2 is YYDKDF (reference sequence). The V and J ends lost 3 bases and 4 bases respectively, with 15 bases between them. The CDR3 spans 15 residues. CDR3 protein: CATSSSGPLGTEAFF. The CDR3 nucleotides read TGTGCCACCAGCAGTTCGGGCCCGCTGGGCACTGAAGCTTTCTTT.

V usage is TRBV7-8 and J usage is TRBJ2-7; 9 bases fit TRBD1. The CDR3 covers 13 residues. CDR1 and CDR2 from the germline V gene are SGHVS and FQNEAQ. J lost 3 bases, V lost 5 bases, and 2 bases had no gene match. The DNA of the CDR3 is TGTGCCAGCAGCAGGACAGGGGACTACGAGCAGTACTTC. Translating gives CASSRTGDYEQYF.

The CDR3 region is CASTSRASWQYF. The CDR3 DNA reads TGTGCCAGCACCTCCCGGGCCTCGTGGCAGTATTTT. The rearrangement links TRBV6-5 to TRBJ2-3, with D hard to call. The length of the CDR3 is 12 residues. V lost 7 bases and J 11 bases, leaving 16 bases between the germline ends. Germline loops: CDR1 MNHEY, CDR2 SVGAGI.

The chain has TRBV21-1 and TRBJ2-7; the listed D gene, TRBD1, was not tested against the DNA. TRBV21-1 is reported as a pseudogene. The CDR3 runs 15 residues. CDR3 region: CASSPRGTGANEQYF. CDR3 DNA: TGTGCCAGCAGCCCTCGGGGGACAGGGGCCAACGAGCAGTACTTC.

The chain is built from TRBV6-5 and TRBJ2-6; TRBD2 might be the D (5 bases). V gave up 6 bases and J gave up 0 bases, with 9 bases separating them. There are 15 residues in the CDR3. CDR1 is MNHEY, CDR2 SVGAGI, per germline. The CDR3 sequence: CASSVDYSGANVLTF. The DNA for the CDR3 is TGTGCCAGCAGCGTCGACTACTCTGGGGCCAACGTCCTGACTTTC.

The genes are TRBV5-1 and TRBJ2-7, with 12 nucleotides matching TRBD2. V was clipped by 4 bases and J by 3 bases; unmatched bases: 8. The CDR3 has 16 residues. CDR1 and CDR2 (germline): SGHRS, YFSETQ. The CDR3 nucleotides are TGCGCCAGCAGCCCCAGACTAGCGGGAGTTGTCTACGAGCAGTACTTC. It specifies CASSPRLAGVVYEQYF.

This chain connects TRBV18 to TRBJ2-6; D unclear. V lost 3 bases, J lost 11 bases, and 14 bases lay in between. This CDR3 spans 14 amino acids. From germline, CDR1 is KGHSH and CDR2 LQKENI. In nucleotides, the CDR3 is TGTGCCAGCTCACCGACGGGCACGAGCTACGTCCTGACTTTC. Amino acids: CASSPTGTSYVLTF.

The chain carries TRBV9 and TRBJ2-2, with unresolved D. The ends were cut back, 6 bases at V and 2 bases at J, with 5 bases in the middle. Germline values: CDR1 SGDLS, CDR2 YYNGEE. This CDR3 comprises 12 residues. CDR3 in DNA: TGTGCCAGCACCCAAAACACCGGGGAGCTGTTTTTT. Translated: CASTQNTGELFF.

The CDR3, as DNA: TGTGCCAGTAATCCAGCGGGGAACTTCGGTGAGGATGAGCAGTTCTTC. Translation gives CASNPAGNFGEDEQFF. The chain joins TRBV19 to TRBJ2-1; 7 nucleotides align to TRBD2. After removal of 7 bases from V and 8 bases from J, the junction contained 17 bases not matched to a gene. This CDR3 contains 16 residues. The germline V gene encodes CDR1 LNHDA and CDR2 SQIVND (reference sequence). Variable domain in full (rest from reference TRBV19 and TRBJ2-1): DGGITQSPKYLFRKEGQNVTLSCEQNLNHDAMYWYRQDPGQGLRLIYYSQIVNDFQKGDIAEGYSVSREKKESFPLTVTSAQKNPTAFYLCASNPAGNFGEDEQFFGPGTRLTVL.

The J gene is TRBJ2-4, the V gene TRBV14, with 14 bases matching TRBD2. Germline V CDR1 and CDR2: SGHDN, FVKESK. This CDR3 has 19 amino acids. Trimming at V came to 1 base and at J to 0 bases, leaving 5 bases not matched to a gene. In DNA, the CDR3 is TGTGCCAGCAGCCAAGGACTAGCGGGAGGGTTACTAGCCAAAAACATTCAGTACTTC. Protein product: CASSQGLAGGLLAKNIQYF.

The chain links TRBV6-5 to TRBJ1-1; D unresolved. The CDR3 totals 14 residues. Germline assignment: CDR1 MNHEY and CDR2 SVGAGI. V dropped 4 bases and J dropped 0 bases, with 9 bases sitting between them. The CDR3 nucleotides read TGTGCCAGCAGTTCAAGACGGATGAACACTGAAGCTTTCTTT. Its protein product is CASSSRRMNTEAFF.

The gene calls are TRBV7-3 and TRBJ2-2, with D possibly being TRBD1 (6 bases). The germline gives CDR1 SGHTA, CDR2 FQGTGA. Deletions cut 8 bases from V and 0 bases from J, with 7 bases between. The CDR3 totals 13 residues. CDR3 DNA: TGTGCCAGCGGACAGACGAACACCGGGGAGCTGTTTTTT. Protein sequence: CASGQTNTGELFF.

The rearrangement links TRBV7-8 to TRBJ2-3; 8 bases are shared with TRBD2. The CDR3 consists of 14 residues. Per germline, CDR1 SGHVS and CDR2 FQNEAQ. Trimming removed 5 bases from V and 3 bases from J; junction bases left unmatched: 4. CDR3 sequence reads: CASSNGTRTDTQYF. The CDR3 bases are TGTGCCAGCAGCAACGGGACTAGAACAGATACGCAGTATTTT.

J is TRBJ1-1 and V is TRBV7-2; a weak D match, TRBD1 (5 bases). The V end was cut by 5 bases, the J end by 5 bases, with 15 bases between. CDR1 and CDR2 from the germline V gene are SGHTA and FQGNSA. CDR3 size: 14 residues. The CDR3 loop reads CASSIGQLLTEAFF. CDR3 DNA sequence: TGTGCCAGCAGCATAGGACAACTCCTGACTGAAGCTTTCTTT. The full variable domain, with the rest looked up from reference TRBV7-2 and TRBJ1-1, is GAGVSQSPSNKVTEKGKDVELRCDPISGHTALYWYRQSLGQGLEFLIYFQGNSAPDKSGLPSDRFSAERTGGSVSTLTIQRTQQEDSAVYLCASSIGQLLTEAFFGQGTRLTVV.

The CDR3: CASSLRTGPYEQYF. The CDR3, as DNA: TGTGCCAGCAGCTTACGGACAGGTCCCTACGAGCAGTACTTC. The V gene is TRBV7-9, the J gene TRBJ2-7; TRBD1 matches at 7 bases. Germline loops: CDR1 SEHNR, CDR2 FQNEAQ (reference sequence). The CDR3 covers 14 residues. V dropped 2 bases and J dropped 2; count of bases not matched to a gene: 3. The full variable domain, with the rest looked up from reference TRBV7-9 and TRBJ2-7, is DTGVSQNPRHKITKRGQNVTFRCDPISEHNRLYWYRQTLGQGPEFLTYFQNEAQLEKSRLLSDRFSAERPKGSFSTLEIQRTEQGDSAMYLCASSLRTGPYEQYFGPGTRLTVT.

The V and J genes are TRBV5-1 and TRBJ1-2, with TRBD1 matching 10 bases. The CDR3 consists of 15 residues. The ends lost 1 base at V and 5 bases at J; junction bases unmatched: 5. Per the germline V gene, CDR1 is SGHRS and CDR2 is YFSETQ. The CDR3 bases are TGCGCCAGCAGCTTGTCCGGGACAGGGGTATATGGCTACACCTTC. Translated, it gives CASSLSGTGVYGYTF.

The V and J genes are TRBV7-2 and TRBJ2-5; 8 nucleotides align to TRBD2. The CDR3 is 15 amino acids. The V gene end was trimmed by 5 bases and the J gene end by 5 bases; junction bases not matched to a gene: 10. The germline gives CDR1 SGHTA, CDR2 FQGNSA. CDR3 nucleotides: TGTGCCAGCAGCGCACCGGGGGGGCCGTGGGAGACCCAGTACTTC. Its protein is CASSAPGGPWETQYF.

The chain combines TRBV5-1 with TRBJ2-1; D is perhaps TRBD1 (6 bases). The CDR3 is made up of 16 amino acids. V shed 6 bases and J shed 9 bases, with 25 bases lying between them. Germline V gene sequence: CDR1 SGHRS, CDR2 YFSETQ. CDR3 in amino acids: CASTPISTGAMREQFF. In nucleotides, the CDR3 is TGCGCCAGCACCCCCATATCGACAGGAGCAATGCGTGAGCAGTTCTTC.

The rearrangement links TRBV19 to TRBJ2-1; 8 bases align to TRBD2. This CDR3 has 16 amino acids. J gave up 3 bases and V 5 bases, and 9 bases lay outside the gene matches. Germline CDR1 LNHDA, CDR2 SQIVND (reference sequence). The CDR3 reads CASSRDSGKVYNEQFF. The CDR3 nucleotides read TGTGCCAGTAGTCGTGATAGCGGGAAGGTCTACAATGAGCAGTTCTTC.